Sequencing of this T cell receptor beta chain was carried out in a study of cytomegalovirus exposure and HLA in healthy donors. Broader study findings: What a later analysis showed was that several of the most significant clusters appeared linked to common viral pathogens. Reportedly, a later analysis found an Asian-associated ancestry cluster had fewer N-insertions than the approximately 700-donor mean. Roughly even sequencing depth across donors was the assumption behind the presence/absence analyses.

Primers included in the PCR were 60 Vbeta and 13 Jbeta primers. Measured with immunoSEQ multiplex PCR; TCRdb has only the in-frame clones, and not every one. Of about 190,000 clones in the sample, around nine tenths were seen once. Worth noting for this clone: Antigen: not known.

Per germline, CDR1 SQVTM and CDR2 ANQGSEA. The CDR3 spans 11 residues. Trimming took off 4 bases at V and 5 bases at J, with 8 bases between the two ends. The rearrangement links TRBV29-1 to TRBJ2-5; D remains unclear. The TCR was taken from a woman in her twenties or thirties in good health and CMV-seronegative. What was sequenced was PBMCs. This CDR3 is CSVGLGETQYF. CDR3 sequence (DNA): TGCAGCGTTGGACTTGGGGAGACCCAGTACTTC.